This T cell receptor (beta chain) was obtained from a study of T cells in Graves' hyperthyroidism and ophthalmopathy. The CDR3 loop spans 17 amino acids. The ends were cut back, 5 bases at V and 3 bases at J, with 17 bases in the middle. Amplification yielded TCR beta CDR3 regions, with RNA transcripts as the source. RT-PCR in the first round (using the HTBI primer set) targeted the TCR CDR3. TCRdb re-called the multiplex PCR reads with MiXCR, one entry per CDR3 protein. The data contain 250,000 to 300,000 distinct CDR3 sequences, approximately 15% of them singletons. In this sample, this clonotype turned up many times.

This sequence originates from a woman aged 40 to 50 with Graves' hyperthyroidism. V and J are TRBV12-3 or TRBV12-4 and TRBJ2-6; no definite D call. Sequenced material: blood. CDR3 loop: CASSPQASPIGANVLTF. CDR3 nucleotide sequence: TGTGCCAGCAGTCCGCAGGCGTCACCCATTGGGGCCAACGTCCTGACTTTC.